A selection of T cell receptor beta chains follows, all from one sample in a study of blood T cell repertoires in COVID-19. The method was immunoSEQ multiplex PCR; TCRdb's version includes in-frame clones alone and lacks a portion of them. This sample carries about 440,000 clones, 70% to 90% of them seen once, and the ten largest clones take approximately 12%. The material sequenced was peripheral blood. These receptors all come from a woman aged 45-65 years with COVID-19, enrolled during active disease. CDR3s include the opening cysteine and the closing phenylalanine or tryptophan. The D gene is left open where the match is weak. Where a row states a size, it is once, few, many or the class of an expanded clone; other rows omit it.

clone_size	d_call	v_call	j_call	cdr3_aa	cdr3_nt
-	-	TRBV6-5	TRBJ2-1	CASSPLGGQDNEQFF	TGTGCCAGCAGTCCGCTGGGGGGGCAGGACAATGAGCAGTTCTTC
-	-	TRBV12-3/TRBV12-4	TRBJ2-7	CASSLRGEQYF	TGTGCCAGCAGTTTAAGGGGGGAGCAGTACTTC
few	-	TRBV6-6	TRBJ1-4	CATVQGQGEKLFF	TGTGCCACCGTTCAGGGTCAAGGTGAAAAACTGTTTTTT
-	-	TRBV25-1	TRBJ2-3	CASSGQYLSFADTQYF	TGTGCCAGCAGTGGACAGTATTTGTCGTTTGCAGATACGCAGTATTTT
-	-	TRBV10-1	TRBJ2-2	CASSGTTGGLNPGELFF	TGCGCCAGCAGTGGAACAACGGGGGGCCTCAACCCCGGGGAGCTGTTTTTT
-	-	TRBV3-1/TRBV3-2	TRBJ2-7	CASSQSDRNPFF	TGTGCCAGCAGCCAATCAGACAGGAACCCCTTCTTC
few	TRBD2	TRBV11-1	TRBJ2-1	CASSLETSGGAEQFF	TGTGCCAGCAGCTTAGAAACTAGCGGGGGAGCGGAGCAGTTCTTC
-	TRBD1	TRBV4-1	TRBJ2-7	CASSQYGTAYEQYF	TGCGCCAGCAGCCAATATGGGACAGCCTACGAGCAGTACTTC
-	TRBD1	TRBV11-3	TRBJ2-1	CASSLGTGGLNEQFF	TGTGCCAGCAGCTTGGGGACAGGGGGTCTGAATGAGCAGTTCTTC
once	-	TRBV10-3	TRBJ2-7	CAVTRGPTYEQYF	TGTGCCGTAACCAGGGGCCCCACCTACGAGCAGTACTTC
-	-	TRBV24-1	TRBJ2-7	CATSRTGQNEQYF	TGTGCCACCAGTCGCACAGGGCAGAACGAGCAGTACTTC
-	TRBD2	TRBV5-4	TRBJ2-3	CACGLAASTDTQYF	TGTGCCTGCGGGCTAGCGGCTAGCACAGATACGCAGTATTTT
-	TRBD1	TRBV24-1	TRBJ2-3	CATSESGTGGTQYF	TGTGCCACCAGTGAATCCGGGACAGGGGGTACGCAGTATTTT
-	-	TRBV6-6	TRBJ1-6	CASSYGPEDNSPLHF	TGTGCCAGCAGTTATGGTCCAGAAGATAATTCACCCCTCCACTTT
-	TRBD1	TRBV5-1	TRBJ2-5	CASRRPGTGGGETQYF	TGCGCCAGCAGACGTCCCGGGACAGGGGGCGGAGAGACCCAGTACTTC
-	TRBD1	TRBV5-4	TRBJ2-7	CASSPRQGASDEQYF	TGTGCCAGCAGCCCCAGACAGGGGGCGTCAGACGAGCAGTACTTC
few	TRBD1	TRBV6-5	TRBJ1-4	CASRDGDRWNEKLFF	TGTGCCAGCAGGGACGGGGACAGGTGGAATGAAAAACTGTTTTTT
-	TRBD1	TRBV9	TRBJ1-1	CASSGDRGAWGGTEAFF	TGTGCCAGCAGCGGAGACAGGGGTGCATGGGGAGGGACTGAAGCTTTCTTT
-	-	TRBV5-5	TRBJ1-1	CASSLQTTNTEAFF	TGTGCCAGCAGCTTGCAGACAACAAACACTGAAGCTTTCTTT
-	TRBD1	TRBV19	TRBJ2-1	CASSIDKPGQGFYNEQFF	TGTGCCAGTAGTATAGATAAGCCGGGACAGGGTTTTTACAATGAGCAGTTCTTC
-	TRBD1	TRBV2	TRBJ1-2	CASSTSRGTDDYTF	TGTGCCAGCAGTACAAGCAGGGGGACGGATGACTACACCTTC
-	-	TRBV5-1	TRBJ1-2	CASSPSTAVYGYTF	TGCGCCAGCAGCCCTTCGACGGCGGTTTATGGCTACACCTTC
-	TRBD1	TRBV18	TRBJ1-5	CASSGQGDQPQHF	TGTGCCAGTTCTGGACAGGGAGACCAGCCCCAGCATTTT
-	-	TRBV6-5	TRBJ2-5	CATHRSPETQYF	TGTGCCACCCACAGGTCCCCAGAGACCCAGTACTTC
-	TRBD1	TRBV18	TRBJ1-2	CASSLSPTGEGDGYTF	TGTGCCAGCTCACTATCCCCCACAGGGGAAGGTGATGGCTACACCTTC
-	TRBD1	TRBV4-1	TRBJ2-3	CASSQAPMGTGGTDTQYF	TGCGCCAGCAGCCAAGCCCCCATGGGGACAGGGGGGACAGATACGCAGTATTTT
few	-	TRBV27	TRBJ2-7	CASSSSYEQYF	TGTGCCAGCAGTTCGTCCTACGAGCAGTACTTC
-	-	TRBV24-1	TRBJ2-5	CATRDRGYQETQYF	TGTGCCACCCGTGATCGGGGGTACCAAGAGACCCAGTACTTC
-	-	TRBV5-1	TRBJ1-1	CASSLAPPPGNEAFF	TGCGCCAGCAGCTTGGCCCCCCCTCCGGGGAATGAAGCTTTCTTT
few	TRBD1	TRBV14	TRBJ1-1	CASSRQGNTEAFF	TGTGCCAGCAGCCGACAGGGGAACACTGAAGCTTTCTTT
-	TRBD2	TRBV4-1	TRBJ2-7	CASSDYTSAYEQYF	TGCGCCAGCAGCGATTACACTAGCGCCTACGAGCAGTACTTC
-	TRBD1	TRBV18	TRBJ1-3	CASSLTGDYSGNTIYF	TGTGCCAGCTCACTGACAGGGGACTACTCTGGAAACACCATATATTTT
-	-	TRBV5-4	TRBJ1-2	CASSRGGDNYGYTF	TGTGCCAGCAGCCGAGGAGGAGACAACTATGGCTACACCTTC
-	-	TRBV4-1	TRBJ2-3	CASSPRVSSTDTQYF	TGCGCCAGCAGCCCGAGAGTATCCAGCACAGATACGCAGTATTTT
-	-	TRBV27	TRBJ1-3	CASSSPTASGNTIYF	TGTGCCAGCAGTTCACCGACAGCGTCTGGAAACACCATATATTTT
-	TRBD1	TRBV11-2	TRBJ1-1	CASSYRGLQSEAFF	TGTGCCAGCAGCTACAGGGGGCTACAAAGTGAAGCTTTCTTT
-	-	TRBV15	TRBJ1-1	CATWGGLNTEAFF	TGTGCCACCTGGGGGGGACTGAACACTGAAGCTTTCTTT
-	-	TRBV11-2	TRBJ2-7	CASSLVSTVGEQYF	TGTGCCAGCAGCTTAGTTTCGACAGTGGGCGAGCAGTACTTC
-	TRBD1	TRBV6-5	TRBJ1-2	CASSYSGQGYGYTF	TGTGCCAGCAGCTATTCGGGACAGGGATATGGCTACACCTTC
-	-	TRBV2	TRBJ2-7	CASSESPYEQYF	TGTGCCAGCAGTGAATCTCCCTACGAGCAGTACTTC
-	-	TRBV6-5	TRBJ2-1	CATQFLVHNEQFF	TGTGCCACCCAATTCCTAGTACACAATGAGCAGTTCTTC
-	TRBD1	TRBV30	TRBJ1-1	CAWSVRGQGGNTEAFF	TGTGCCTGGAGTGTTCGCGGACAGGGTGGAAACACTGAAGCTTTCTTT